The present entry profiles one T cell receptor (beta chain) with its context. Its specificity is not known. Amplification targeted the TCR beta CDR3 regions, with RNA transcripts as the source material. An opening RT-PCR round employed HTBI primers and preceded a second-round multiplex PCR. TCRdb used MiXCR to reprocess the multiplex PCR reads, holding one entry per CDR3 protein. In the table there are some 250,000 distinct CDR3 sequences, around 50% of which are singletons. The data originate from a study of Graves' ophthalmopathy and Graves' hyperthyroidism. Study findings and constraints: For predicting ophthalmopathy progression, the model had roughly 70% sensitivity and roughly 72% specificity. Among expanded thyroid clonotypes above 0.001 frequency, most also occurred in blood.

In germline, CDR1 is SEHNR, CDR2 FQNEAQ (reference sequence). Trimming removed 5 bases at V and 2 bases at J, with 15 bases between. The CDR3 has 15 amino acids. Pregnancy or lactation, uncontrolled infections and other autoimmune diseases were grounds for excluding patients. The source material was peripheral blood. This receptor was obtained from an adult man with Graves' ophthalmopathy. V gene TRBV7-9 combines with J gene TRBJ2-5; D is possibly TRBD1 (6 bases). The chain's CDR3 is CASSRPRGSQETQYF. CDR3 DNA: TGTGCCAGCAGCCGCCCCAGGGGCAGTCAAGAGACCCAGTACTTC.